This TCR beta chain was profiled in a study of T-cell memory formation after mild COVID-19. As regards this clonotype: Its antigen is currently unknown.

Study results and caveats: Certain responding clones were present in pre-infection memory, suggesting participation of cross-reactive memory. Day 15 to 85 contracting clones showed balanced CD4/CD8; day 15 to 37 expanders favored CD4+.

The germline V gene has CDR1 SGHTA and CDR2 FQGNSA. After removal of 5 bases from V and 8 bases from J, the junction contained 9 bases not matched to a gene. This CDR3 has 14 amino acids. From 5'RACE with constant-segment primers came TCR alpha and TCR beta cDNA libraries that carried sample barcodes and UMIs. TCRdb used MiXCR to reprocess the 5' RACE reads, holding one entry per CDR3 protein. The sample contains roughly 610,000 distinct CDR3 sequences, around a sixth of which appear only once. Input material: PBMCs or a T cell subset sorted from them (not recorded which). The sequence came from an adult woman who had mild COVID-19 (a few samples of this study predate the infection). Cell type and time point are not known. This chain uses TRBV7-2 with TRBJ2-1; 7 bases align to TRBD2. Written as DNA, the CDR3 is TGTGCCAGCAGCCCCACCGGGACTAACTATGAGCAGTTCTTC. Its translation: CASSPTGTNYEQFF.